This T cell receptor (beta chain) was documented in a study of response to subunit inactivated influenza vaccine. General observations from the study: Few additional T cells are recruited per seasonal influenza vaccination, authors suggested.

In germline, CDR1 is SGHTA, CDR2 FQGTGA. Trimming took off 1 base at V and 9 bases at J, with 10 bases between the two ends. The CDR3 is made up of 13 amino acids. TCRdb processed the RT-PCR reads anew with MiXCR; each CDR3 protein has one entry. The table shows about 300,000 distinct CDR3 sequences, with roughly 22% occurring only once. To note about this clonotype: Its antigen is undetermined.

The sequences come from PBMCs from blood, collected around 22 months after vaccination. The sequence came from a man between 50 and 69 years old who received an inactivated influenza vaccine. The V gene is TRBV7-3, the J gene TRBJ2-1, with D hard to call. The DNA for the CDR3 is TGTGCCAGCAGCTTAATCGTGGGAAGTGAGCAGTTCTTC. Translating it yields CASSLIVGSEQFF.